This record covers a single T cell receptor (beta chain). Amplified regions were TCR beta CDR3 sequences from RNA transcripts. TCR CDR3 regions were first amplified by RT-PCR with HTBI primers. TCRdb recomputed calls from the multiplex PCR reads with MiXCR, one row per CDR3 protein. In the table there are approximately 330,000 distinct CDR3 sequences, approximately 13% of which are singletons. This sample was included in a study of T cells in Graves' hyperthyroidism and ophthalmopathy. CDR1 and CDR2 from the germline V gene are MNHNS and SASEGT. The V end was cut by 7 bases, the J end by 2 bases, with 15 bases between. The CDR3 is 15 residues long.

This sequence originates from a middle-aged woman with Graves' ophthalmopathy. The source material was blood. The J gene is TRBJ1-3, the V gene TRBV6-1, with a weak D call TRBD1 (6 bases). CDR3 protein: CASIRTVVTGNTIYF. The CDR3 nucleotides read TGTGCCAGCATAAGGACAGTTGTTACTGGAAACACCATATATTTT.